Following are 14 T cell receptor beta chains from one sample sequenced in a study of T-cell memory formation after mild COVID-19 (dated by TCRdb to the early 2020s). To prepare the library, 5' RACE was applied. The sequencing machine was an Illumina NovaSeq 6000. TCRdb applied fastp at Q25 and MiXCR to the public reads, then kept only in-frame beta chains. Here each entry gathers all rows of one CDR3 protein and keeps the most common genes and DNA. In this sample the table shows approximately 300,000 distinct CDR3 sequences, approximately 19% of which occur a single time. Around 20% of the sample rests with the top ten. Material for sequencing was PBMCs or a T cell subset sorted from them (not recorded which). Receptors were obtained from a man aged 18 to 35 who had mild COVID-19 (a few samples of this study predate the infection). The sample titles of this study are shuffled in the database, so cell type and time point are left out; the donor was told from shared clones.

This clonotype showed up just a few times. The chain is built from TRBV7-2 and TRBJ1-2, with D unclear. The CDR3 consists of 11 residues. Germline assignment: CDR1 SGHTA and CDR2 FQGNSA. V was shortened by 5 bases and J by 7 bases, with 8 bases between the two germline ends. The CDR3 DNA sequence: TGTGCCAGCAGCGCGTTTGTTGGCTACACCTTC. It codes for CASSAFVGYTF.

This clonotype was observed a few times. The chain employs TRBV11-2 and TRBJ2-5; D might be TRBD1 or TRBD2, each matching 5 bases. Per the germline V gene, CDR1 is SGHAT and CDR2 is FQNNGV. The CDR3 runs to 16 residues. V lost 0 bases to trimming and J lost 5 bases, with 16 bases between them. The CDR3 is CASSLDPASWGETQYF. The CDR3, as DNA: TGTGCCAGCAGCTTAGATCCGGCTAGCTGGGGGGAGACCCAGTACTTC.

This clonotype was recorded many times. The chain links TRBV14 to TRBJ2-5, with 11 bases that match TRBD2. This CDR3 contains 20 residues. CDR1 SGHDN and CDR2 FVKESK come from the germline V gene. V gave up 1 base and J gave up 4 bases; unmatched junction bases: 17. CDR3 coding DNA: TGTGCCAGCAGCCAAGGGGATCCCTGGTCTAGCGGGGGGCTGGGAGAGACCCAGTACTTC. It codes for CASSQGDPWSSGGLGETQYF.

Here the CDR3 DNA reads TGTGCCAGCAGCATAACAGGGACAGGGAACAATCAGCCCCAGCATTTT. It specifies CASSITGTGNNQPQHF. The rearrangement links TRBV6-2 or TRBV6-3 to TRBJ1-5; TRBD1 matches at 9 bases. The CDR3 length is 16 residues. Losses at the gene ends were 6 bases for V and 3 bases for J; bases not matched to a gene: 9. Germline lookup yields CDR1 MNHEY and CDR2 SVGEGT.

This clonotype came up a few times. The chain carries TRBV10-3 and TRBJ1-1; D gene uncertain. Trimming shortened V by 9 bases and J by 0 bases, and 8 bases separated the two germline ends. CDR1 and CDR2 from the germline V gene are ENHRY and SYGVKD. The length of the CDR3 is 12 residues. The CDR3 DNA reads TGTGCCATTTCCGGGATGAACACTGAAGCTTTCTTT. Amino acids: CAISGMNTEAFF.

This clonotype was seen a few times. V usage is TRBV28 and J usage is TRBJ1-2, with D maybe TRBD1 (6 bases). With 8 bases removed from V and 2 bases from J, the gap between germline ends came to 12 bases. Germline CDR1 is MDHEN and CDR2 is SYDVKM. This CDR3 spans 13 amino acids. This chain's CDR3 is CASVGGANYGYTF. The CDR3 coding sequence is TGTGCCAGCGTGGGGGGGGCGAACTATGGCTACACCTTC.

V gene TRBV24-1 combines with J gene TRBJ1-1; TRBD1 is a possible D gene (5 bases). The V end lost 3 bases, the J end lost 1 base, and 11 bases lay between the germline ends. The germline gives CDR1 KGHDR, CDR2 SFDVKD. This CDR3 region has 15 residues. This CDR3 reads CATSDPGGGNTEAFF. The DNA for the CDR3 is TGTGCCACCAGTGATCCGGGCGGGGGGAACACTGAAGCTTTCTTT.

CDR3 coding DNA: TGTGCCAGCAGCTCATCCAGGACAGGGCATGGGACTAATGAAAAACTGTTTTTT. Translated, it gives CASSSSRTGHGTNEKLFF. The chain has TRBV5-4 and TRBJ1-4, with TRBD1 matching over 8 bases. The germline V gene has CDR1 SGHNT and CDR2 YYREEE (reference sequence). Trimming removed 3 bases from V and 2 bases from J; junction bases left unmatched: 12. This CDR3 contains 18 residues.

CDR3 protein: CASSPGQGLPTTEKLFF. The CDR3 coding sequence is TGTGCCAGCAGCCCCGGACAGGGGTTGCCCACAACTGAAAAACTGTTTTTT. The chain links TRBV7-9 to TRBJ1-4; 9 bases agree with TRBD1. Germline V lookup: CDR1 SEHNR, CDR2 FQNEAQ (reference sequence). J gave up 7 bases and V 5 bases, and 14 bases lay outside the gene matches. The CDR3 covers 17 residues.

The rearrangement joins TRBV12-3 or TRBV12-4 to TRBJ1-2; D gene ambiguous. V was shortened by 3 bases and J by 8 bases, with 10 bases between the two germline ends. This CDR3 spans 12 amino acids. CDR3 in DNA: TGTGCCAGCAGTTTGTTAGGGCTCGGCTACACCTTC. It codes for CASSLLGLGYTF.

This sequence joins TRBV20-1 and TRBJ1-1; D is unclear. V was trimmed by 5 bases and J by 1 base, leaving 11 bases between them. The CDR3 sequence is 13 residues long. The germline gives CDR1 DFQATT, CDR2 SNEGSKA (reference sequence). Written as DNA, the CDR3 is TGCAGTGCTCCAAGGACTGGGAACACTGAAGCTTTCTTT. This gives the protein CSAPRTGNTEAFF.

There are a few counts of this clonotype. The V call is TRBV7-9, the J call TRBJ1-1; perhaps TRBD1 as D (6 bases). This CDR3 is built from 14 residues. Trimming took off 7 bases at V and 1 base at J, with 13 bases between the two ends. Germline V gene lookup returns CDR1 SEHNR and CDR2 FQNEAQ (reference sequence). The CDR3 DNA is TGTGCCAGCACCCTCGGACAGACGAACACTGAAGCTTTCTTT. Amino acids: CASTLGQTNTEAFF. The full variable domain, rest sourced from reference TRBV7-9 and TRBJ1-1, is DTGVSQNPRHKITKRGQNVTFRCDPISEHNRLYWYRQTLGQGPEFLTYFQNEAQLEKSRLLSDRFSAERPKGSFSTLEIQRTEQGDSAMYLCASTLGQTNTEAFFGQGTRLTVV.

This clonotype was seen a few times. V and J are TRBV7-9 and TRBJ1-5, with TRBD1 matching over 7 bases. CDR3 length equals 15 residues. V lost 4 bases and J lost 5; bases outside the gene matches: 8. The germline V gene encodes CDR1 SEHNR and CDR2 FQNEAQ (reference sequence). CDR3 amino acids: CASSSGTATYQPQHF. CDR3 nucleotide sequence: TGTGCCAGCAGCTCGGGGACAGCTACTTATCAGCCCCAGCATTTT.

The V gene is TRBV5-1, the J gene TRBJ2-3; perhaps TRBD2 as D (5 bases). V shed 5 bases and J shed 2 bases, with 12 bases lying between them. CDR1 is SGHRS, CDR2 YFSETQ, per germline. The CDR3 contains 14 residues. The DNA for the CDR3 is TGCGCCAGCAGGGCGGACTCCGTCACAGATACGCAGTATTTT. Translation gives CASRADSVTDTQYF.